Listed here are 22 T cell receptor beta chains from one sample, sequenced in a study of cytomegalovirus exposure and HLA in healthy donors. With 60 Vbeta and 13 Jbeta primers, the PCR was carried out. Clones were sequenced by immunoSEQ multiplex PCR, and TCRdb holds only the in-frame ones, with some missing. The sample lists some 95,000 clones; approximately 77% were seen once. The sequenced sample was PBMCs. These receptors came from a woman between 40 and 55 years old in good health and CMV-seronegative.

This clone was seen a single time. V gene TRBV7-9 combines with J gene TRBJ1-2; D is unclear. The CDR3 totals 14 residues. The germline CDR1 and CDR2 sequences are SEHNR and FQNEAQ (reference sequence). V gave up 1 base and J gave up 4 bases, with 10 bases separating them. The CDR3 sequence is CASSLGGIGYGYTF. CDR3 DNA sequence: TGTGCCAGCAGCTTAGGAGGAATTGGCTATGGCTACACCTTC.

J is TRBJ2-3 and V is TRBV6-1; 11 positions agree with TRBD2. The CDR3 spans 17 residues. V lost 4 bases, J lost 1 base, and 7 bases stayed unmatched. CDR1 MNHNS and CDR2 SASEGT come from the germline V gene. The CDR3 reads CASSGKEGLAGTDTQYF. CDR3 bases: TGTGCCAGCAGTGGAAAAGAGGGACTAGCGGGCACAGATACGCAGTATTTT.

The chain is built from TRBV29-1 and TRBJ2-3, with 8 bases identical to TRBD2. The ends lost 0 bases at V and 3 bases at J; junction bases unmatched: 11. The germline V gene encodes CDR1 SQVTM and CDR2 ANQGSEA. The CDR3 is 17 amino acids. The CDR3 reads CSVEDGVRGGATDTQYF. DNA of the CDR3: TGCAGCGTTGAAGATGGGGTTCGGGGGGGGGCAACAGATACGCAGTATTTT.

This clone was seen only once. J is TRBJ2-1 and V is TRBV18; the D gene is possibly TRBD1 (6 bases). Trimming pared 4 bases from V and 2 bases from J, leaving 12 bases between. The CDR3 is 15 residues long. Looked up from germline, CDR1 is KGHSH and CDR2 is LQKENI. DNA of the CDR3: TGTGCCAGCTCACGGGGGCAGGATACCTACAATGAGCAGTTCTTC. Residues: CASSRGQDTYNEQFF. Complete variable domain (other parts from reference TRBV18 and TRBJ2-1): NAGVMQNPRHLVRRRGQEARLRCSPMKGHSHVYWYRQLPEEGLKFMVYLQKENIIDESGMPKERFSAEFPKEGPSILRIQQVVRGDSAAYFCASSRGQDTYNEQFFGPGTRLTVL.

The rearrangement links TRBV5-1 to TRBJ1-2, with D possibly TRBD1 on 6 matching bases. CDR1 is SGHRS and CDR2 is YFSETQ in the germline V gene. With 2 bases removed from V and 8 bases from J, the gap between germline ends came to 22 bases. CDR3 size: 16 residues. The CDR3 coding sequence is TGCGCCAGCAGCTTCGACAGGTTGTTGAAGACGAGCGGCTACACCTTC. It codes for CASSFDRLLKTSGYTF. Complete variable domain (other parts from reference TRBV5-1 and TRBJ1-2): KAGVTQTPRYLIKTRGQQVTLSCSPISGHRSVSWYQQTPGQGLQFLFEYFSETQRNKGNFPGRFSGRQFSNSRSEMNVSTLELGDSALYLCASSFDRLLKTSGYTFGSGTRLTVV.

This clone was detected once. This rearrangement joins TRBV5-5 to TRBJ2-5; 8 nucleotides agree with TRBD1. Trimming took 4 bases from V and 2 from J; bases not matched to a gene: 7. CDR3 size: 15 residues. Germline values: CDR1 SGHKS, CDR2 YYEKEE (reference sequence). CDR3 coding DNA: TGTGCCAGCAGCAGGACAGGGAGTTTACAAGAGACCCAGTACTTC. Its protein is CASSRTGSLQETQYF.

J is TRBJ2-3 and V is TRBV10-1; 12 nucleotides match TRBD2. The germline V gene has CDR1 WNHNN and CDR2 SYGVQD (reference sequence). The V and J ends lost 2 bases and 2 bases, in that order; junction bases with no gene match: 8. There are 18 residues in the CDR3. This chain's CDR3 is CASSELAGGPLSTDTQYF. As DNA, the CDR3 is TGCGCCAGCAGTGAGCTAGCGGGGGGGCCTTTATCCACAGATACGCAGTATTTT.

The genes are TRBV6-5 and TRBJ1-6, with a weak D call TRBD1 (6 bases). Germline loops: CDR1 MNHEY, CDR2 SVGAGI. Trimming took off 7 bases at V and 7 bases at J, with 14 bases between the two ends. The CDR3 runs to 14 residues. CDR3 bases: TGTGCCAGCACTATAACAGGGAAAAATTCACCCCTCCACTTT. Amino acids: CASTITGKNSPLHF.

The genes are TRBV19 and TRBJ1-5; 7 positions match TRBD1. The junction had 8 bases not matched to a gene; V was cut back by 8 bases and J by 1 base. This CDR3 is 15 amino acids long. Germline values: CDR1 LNHDA, CDR2 SQIVND (reference sequence). The CDR3 sequence: CASSMTGLSNQPQHF. The CDR3 coding sequence is TGTGCCAGTTCCATGACAGGGTTGAGCAATCAGCCCCAGCATTTT.

The gene calls are TRBV7-2 and TRBJ2-1; TRBD1 matches at 8 bases. J lost 7 bases, V lost 3 bases, and 11 bases had no gene match. Germline V gene sequence: CDR1 SGHTA, CDR2 FQGNSA. CDR3 length: 16 amino acids. Here the CDR3 reads CASSLLPAGGRNEQFF. CDR3 DNA sequence: TGTGCCAGCAGCTTGTTGCCGGCAGGGGGCCGAAATGAGCAGTTCTTC.

This chain connects TRBV6-5 to TRBJ1-1; TRBD1 agrees at 9 bases. Germline CDR1 is MNHEY and CDR2 is SVGAGI. The CDR3 contains 13 residues. With 7 bases clipped from V and 5 bases from J, the junction kept 5 bases outside the gene matches. The CDR3 reads CASKGTGWTEAFF. The DNA of the CDR3 is TGTGCCAGCAAAGGGACAGGGTGGACTGAAGCTTTCTTT.

This sequence joins TRBV2 and TRBJ2-1; 7 nucleotides match TRBD2. V lost 8 bases and J lost 6; bases outside the gene matches: 7. Per the germline V gene, CDR1 is SNHLY and CDR2 is FYNNEI. CDR3 size: 13 residues. CDR3 in DNA: TGTGCCAGCGCCGGACCTAGCGGCAATGAGCAGTTCTTC. The encoded protein is CASAGPSGNEQFF.

The V and J genes are TRBV21-1 and TRBJ1-2; TRBD1, as called in the table, went unchecked against the DNA. TRBV21-1 is a known pseudogene. The CDR3 covers 19 residues. The CDR3 nucleotides are TGTGCCAGCAGCAAAGCCGGCTGTGTGAAGAGGCCACCAGGGGGTGGCTACACCTTC. Translated, it gives CASSKAGCVKRPPGGGYTF.

The V call is TRBV7-6, the J call TRBJ2-3, with D tentatively TRBD1 (6 bases). Germline lookup yields CDR1 SGHVS and CDR2 FNYEAQ. Trimming shortened V by 5 bases and J by 2 bases, and 20 bases separated the two germline ends. There are 17 residues in the CDR3. The CDR3 region is CASSRLASGAHTDTQYF. In nucleotides, the CDR3 is TGTGCCAGCAGCCGCCTCGCGTCAGGGGCGCACACAGATACGCAGTATTTT. The full variable domain, completed using reference TRBV7-6 and TRBJ2-3, is GAGVSQSPRYKVTKRGQDVALRCDPISGHVSLYWYRQALGQGPEFLTYFNYEAQQDKSGLPNDRFSAERPEGSISTLTIQRTEQRDSAMYRCASSRLASGAHTDTQYFGPGTRLTVL.

This chain connects TRBV11-2 to TRBJ1-1; D is undetermined. Per the germline V gene, CDR1 is SGHAT and CDR2 is FQNNGV. The CDR3 contains 14 residues. V was trimmed by 1 base and J by 5 bases, leaving 11 bases between them. CDR3 DNA: TGTGCCAGCAGCTTAGGTCCGGGAAGTACTGAAGCTTTCTTT. Its translation is CASSLGPGSTEAFF.

The V gene is TRBV19, the J gene TRBJ1-4; D uncertain. The V end was cut by 6 bases, the J end by 6 bases, with 8 bases between. The CDR3 loop spans 12 amino acids. CDR1 is LNHDA, CDR2 SQIVND, per germline (reference sequence). This chain's CDR3 is CASRMGDEKLFF. The DNA of the CDR3 is TGTGCCAGTAGGATGGGAGATGAAAAACTGTTTTTT.

A word on this clone: Sequence at one end of the junction differs from germline and may be a read error. The gene calls are TRBV7-2 and TRBJ2-7; 8 bases fit TRBD1. There are 15 residues in the CDR3. Germline assignment: CDR1 SGHTA and CDR2 FQGNSA. This chain's CDR3 is CASSSTGGNFYEQCF. In DNA form, the CDR3 reads TGTGCCAGCAGCTCCACAGGGGGTAACTTTTACGAGCAGTGCTTC.

This sequence joins TRBV5-1 and TRBJ1-6; 9 nucleotides line up with TRBD1. V dropped 4 bases and J dropped 16; count of bases not matched to a gene: 3. CDR3 length: 11 residues. The V gene's germline CDR1 is SGHRS and CDR2 YFSETQ. The DNA for the CDR3 is TGCGCCAGCAGCGGGACAGGGACTCTCCACTTT. It specifies CASSGTGTLHF. Drawing the rest from reference TRBV5-1 and TRBJ1-6, the complete variable domain is KAGVTQTPRYLIKTRGQQVTLSCSPISGHRSVSWYQQTPGQGLQFLFEYFSETQRNKGNFPGRFSGRQFSNSRSEMNVSTLELGDSALYLCASSGTGTLHFGNGTRLTVT.

J is TRBJ2-1 and V is TRBV9, with 10 bases that match TRBD2. V shed 2 bases, J shed 5 bases, and the junction held 4 bases outside the gene matches. The CDR3 loop spans 15 amino acids. Germline V gene lookup returns CDR1 SGDLS and CDR2 YYNGEE. CDR3 nucleotides: TGTGCCAGCAGCGTTAGCGGGGGGCCCCACAATGAGCAGTTCTTC. Translating gives CASSVSGGPHNEQFF.

The rearrangement joins TRBV30 to TRBJ1-1, with D perhaps matching TRBD1 (5 bases). This CDR3 has 14 residues. Germline V gene sequence: CDR1 GTSNPN, CDR2 SVGIG (reference sequence). V lost 0 bases, J lost 4 bases, and 12 bases lay in between. The CDR3 sequence: CAWSVGGGSTEAFF. CDR3 coding DNA: TGTGCCTGGAGTGTTGGGGGAGGAAGCACTGAAGCTTTCTTT.

This clone was seen more than once but under ten times. This sequence joins TRBV29-1 and TRBJ1-1; perhaps TRBD1 as D (6 bases). Trimming pared 4 bases from V and 1 base from J, leaving 13 bases between. The CDR3 covers 14 residues. CDR1 is SQVTM, CDR2 ANQGSEA, per germline. CDR3 sequence reads: CSVGVGQWNTEAFF. Written as DNA, the CDR3 is TGCAGCGTTGGGGTAGGACAGTGGAACACTGAAGCTTTCTTT.

The chain links TRBV7-2 to TRBJ1-1; possible D gene TRBD1, 5 bases. V lost 4 bases, J lost 10 bases, and 16 bases lay in between. This CDR3 has 13 amino acids. The germline CDR1 and CDR2 sequences are SGHTA and FQGNSA. CDR3 DNA: TGTGCCAGCAGCTCCCGAGGAGGGGAAGTAGCTTTCTTT. Translation gives CASSSRGGEVAFF.